The following is a TCR beta chain sequence with its context. Its antigen is as yet unknown. V lost 7 bases to trimming and J lost 8 bases; unmatched junction nucleotides: 11. This CDR3 contains 14 residues. This specimen comes from a study of post-analysis software for immune sequencing data. At the level of the study: Relapsing-remitting, secondary progressive and progressive-relapsing multiple sclerosis courses were included. Overall study findings and caveats: People with multiple sclerosis had a significantly lower normalized Chao1 diversity than controls did. Four or five TRBV segments (TRBV5-6, TRBV5-1 and TRBV20-1 among them) occurred more frequently in patients than in controls. Strong co-clustering by F measure was evident for samples that had been prepared in the same batch.

Incorporated into the TCR beta cDNA libraries were unique molecular identifiers, which served to reduce PCR and sequencing biases. Each CDR3 protein gets one entry after TCRdb re-called the PCR reads with MiXCR. Here the sample spans 150,000 to 200,000 distinct CDR3 sequences, 30% being singletons. The chain has TRBV12-3 or TRBV12-4 and TRBJ2-1; 7 bases agree with TRBD1. Sequenced material: blood. This receptor was taken from a girl under 18 with multiple sclerosis. The DNA of the CDR3 is TGTGCCAGCACTACCCGGCCAGGGGGAGATGAGCAGTTCTTC. It encodes CASTTRPGGDEQFF.